The subject of this entry is one TCR beta chain. What it binds is unknown. This sample is part of a study of beta chain features in type 1 diabetes. The study's findings and limits: Among type 1 diabetes patients, VDJ junctions had fewer insertions and more deletions. Any HLA effect on TCRB rearrangement was left unresolved by small sub-analyses. For Type 1 diabetes patients, all four CD4+ subsets carried TCRB CDR3s that were moderately but significantly shorter. The naive, central memory and Treg TCRB repertoires showed an apparent similarity that was greater among patients than among healthy donors.

CDR3 length equals 17 residues. V gave up 2 bases and J gave up 4 bases; unmatched junction bases: 13. Looked up from germline, CDR1 is MDHEN and CDR2 is SYDVKM. Sequenced material consisted of expressed TCRB transcripts (all of the isolated RNA was reverse transcribed). The table came from immunoSEQ multiplex PCR; TCRdb's copy has only in-frame clones and leaves some out. The sample holds a few hundred thousand clones, roughly 24% seen once. Material: naive CD4+ T cells from blood. This sequence originates from a woman aged 30 to 39 with type 1 diabetes. The rearrangement joins TRBV28 to TRBJ1-2; TRBD1 aligns across 7 bases. Here the CDR3 reads CASSLGIRDRVGYGYTF. In nucleotides, the CDR3 is TGTGCCAGCAGTTTAGGTATCCGGGACAGAGTCGGCTATGGCTACACCTTC.